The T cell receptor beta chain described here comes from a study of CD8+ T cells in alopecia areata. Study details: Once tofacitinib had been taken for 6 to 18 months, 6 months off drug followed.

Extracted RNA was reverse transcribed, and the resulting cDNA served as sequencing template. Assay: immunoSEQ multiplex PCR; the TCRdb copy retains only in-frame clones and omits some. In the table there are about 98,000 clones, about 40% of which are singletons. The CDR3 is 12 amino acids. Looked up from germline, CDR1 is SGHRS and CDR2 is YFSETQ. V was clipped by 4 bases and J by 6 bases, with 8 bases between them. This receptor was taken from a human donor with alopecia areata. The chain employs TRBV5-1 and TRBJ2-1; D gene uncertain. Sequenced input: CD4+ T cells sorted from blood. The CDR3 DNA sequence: TGCGCCAGCAGCCAGCCTAGCAATGAGCAGTTCTTC. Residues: CASSQPSNEQFF. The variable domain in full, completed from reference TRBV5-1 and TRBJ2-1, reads KAGVTQTPRYLIKTRGQQVTLSCSPISGHRSVSWYQQTPGQGLQFLFEYFSETQRNKGNFPGRFSGRQFSNSRSEMNVSTLELGDSALYLCASSQPSNEQFFGPGTRLTVL.